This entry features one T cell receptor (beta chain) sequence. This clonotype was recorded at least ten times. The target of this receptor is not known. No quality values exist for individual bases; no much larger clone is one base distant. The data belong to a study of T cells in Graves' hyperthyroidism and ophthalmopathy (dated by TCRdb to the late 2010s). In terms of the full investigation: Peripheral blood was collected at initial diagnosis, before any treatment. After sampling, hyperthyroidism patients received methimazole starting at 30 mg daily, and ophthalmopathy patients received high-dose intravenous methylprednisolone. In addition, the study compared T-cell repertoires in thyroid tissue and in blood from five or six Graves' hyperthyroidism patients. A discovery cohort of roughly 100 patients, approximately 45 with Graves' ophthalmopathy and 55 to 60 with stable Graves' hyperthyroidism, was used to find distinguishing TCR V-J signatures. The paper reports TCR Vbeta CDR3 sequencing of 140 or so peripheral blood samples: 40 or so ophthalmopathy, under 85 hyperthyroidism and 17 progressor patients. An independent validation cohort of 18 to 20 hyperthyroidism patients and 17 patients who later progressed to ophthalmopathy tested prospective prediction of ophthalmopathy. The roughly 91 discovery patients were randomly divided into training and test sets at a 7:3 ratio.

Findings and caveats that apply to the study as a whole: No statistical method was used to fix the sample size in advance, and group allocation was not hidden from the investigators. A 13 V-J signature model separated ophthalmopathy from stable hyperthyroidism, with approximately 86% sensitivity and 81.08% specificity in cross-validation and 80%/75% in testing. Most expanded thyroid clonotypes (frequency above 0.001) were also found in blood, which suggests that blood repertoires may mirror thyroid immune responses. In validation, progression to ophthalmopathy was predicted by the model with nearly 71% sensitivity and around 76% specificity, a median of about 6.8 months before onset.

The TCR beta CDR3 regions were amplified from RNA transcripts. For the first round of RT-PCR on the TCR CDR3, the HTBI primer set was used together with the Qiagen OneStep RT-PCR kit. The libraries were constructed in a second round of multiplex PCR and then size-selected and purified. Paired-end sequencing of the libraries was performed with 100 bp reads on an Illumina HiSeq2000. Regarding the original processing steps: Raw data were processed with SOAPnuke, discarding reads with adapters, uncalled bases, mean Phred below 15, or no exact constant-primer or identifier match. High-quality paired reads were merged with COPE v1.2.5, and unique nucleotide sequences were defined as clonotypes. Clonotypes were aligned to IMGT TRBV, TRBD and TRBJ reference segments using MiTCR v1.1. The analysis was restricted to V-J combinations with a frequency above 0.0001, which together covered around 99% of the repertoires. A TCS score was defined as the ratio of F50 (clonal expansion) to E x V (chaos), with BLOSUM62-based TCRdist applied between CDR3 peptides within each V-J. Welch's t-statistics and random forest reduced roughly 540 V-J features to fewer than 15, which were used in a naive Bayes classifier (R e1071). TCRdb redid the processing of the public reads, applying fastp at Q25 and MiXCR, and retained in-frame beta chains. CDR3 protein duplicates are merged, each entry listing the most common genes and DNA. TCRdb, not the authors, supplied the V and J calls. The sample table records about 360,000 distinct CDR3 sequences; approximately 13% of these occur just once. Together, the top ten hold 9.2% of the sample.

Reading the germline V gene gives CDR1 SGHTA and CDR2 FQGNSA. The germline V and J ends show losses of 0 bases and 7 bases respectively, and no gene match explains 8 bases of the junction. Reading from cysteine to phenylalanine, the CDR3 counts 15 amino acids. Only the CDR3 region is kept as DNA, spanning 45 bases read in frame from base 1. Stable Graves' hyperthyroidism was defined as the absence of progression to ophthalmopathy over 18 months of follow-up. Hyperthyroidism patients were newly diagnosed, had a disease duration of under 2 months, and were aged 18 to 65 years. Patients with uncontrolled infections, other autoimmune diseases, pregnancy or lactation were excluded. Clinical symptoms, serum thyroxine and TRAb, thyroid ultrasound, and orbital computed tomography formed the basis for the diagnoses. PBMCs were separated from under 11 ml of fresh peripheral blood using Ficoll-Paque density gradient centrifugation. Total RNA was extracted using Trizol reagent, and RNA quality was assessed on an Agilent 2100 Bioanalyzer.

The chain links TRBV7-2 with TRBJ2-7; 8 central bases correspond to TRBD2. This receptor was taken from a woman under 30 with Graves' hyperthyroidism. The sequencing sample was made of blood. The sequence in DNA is TGTGCCAGCAGCTTAGCGAGGACTAGCCACTCGGAGCAGTACTTC. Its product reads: CASSLARTSHSEQYF.